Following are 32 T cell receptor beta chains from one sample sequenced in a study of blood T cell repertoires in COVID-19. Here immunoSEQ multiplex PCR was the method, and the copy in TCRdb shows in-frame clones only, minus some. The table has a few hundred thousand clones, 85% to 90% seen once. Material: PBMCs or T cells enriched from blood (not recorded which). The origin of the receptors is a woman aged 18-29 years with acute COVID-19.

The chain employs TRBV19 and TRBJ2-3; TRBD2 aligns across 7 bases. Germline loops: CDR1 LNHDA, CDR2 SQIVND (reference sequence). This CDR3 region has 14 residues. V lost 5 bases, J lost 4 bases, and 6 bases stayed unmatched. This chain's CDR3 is CASSPRGGPDTQYF. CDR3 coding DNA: TGTGCCAGTAGTCCCCGGGGAGGGCCAGATACGCAGTATTTT.

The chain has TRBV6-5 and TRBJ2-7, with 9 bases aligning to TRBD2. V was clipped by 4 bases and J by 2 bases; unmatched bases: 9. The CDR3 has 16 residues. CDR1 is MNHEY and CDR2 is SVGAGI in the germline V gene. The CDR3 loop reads CASSSELAGKTYEQYF. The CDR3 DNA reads TGTGCCAGCAGTTCCGAACTAGCGGGCAAAACCTACGAGCAGTACTTC.

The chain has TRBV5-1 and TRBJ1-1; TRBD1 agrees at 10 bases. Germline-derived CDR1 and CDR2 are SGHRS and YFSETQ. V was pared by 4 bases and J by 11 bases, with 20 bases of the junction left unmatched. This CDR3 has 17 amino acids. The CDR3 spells CASSRRTGTGAPARAFF. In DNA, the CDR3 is TGCGCCAGCAGCCGCAGAACCGGGACAGGGGCTCCGGCGAGGGCTTTCTTT.

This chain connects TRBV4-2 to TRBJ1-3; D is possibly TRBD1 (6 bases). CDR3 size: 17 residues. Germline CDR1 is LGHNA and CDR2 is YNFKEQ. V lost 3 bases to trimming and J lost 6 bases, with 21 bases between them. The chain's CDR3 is CASSHIIATGYANTIYF. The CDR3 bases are TGTGCCAGCAGCCATATTATCGCTACAGGGTATGCAAACACCATATATTTT.

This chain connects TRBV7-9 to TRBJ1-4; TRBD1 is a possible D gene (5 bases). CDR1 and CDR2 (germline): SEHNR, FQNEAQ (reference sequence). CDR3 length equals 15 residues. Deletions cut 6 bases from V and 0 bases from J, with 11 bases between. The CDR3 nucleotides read TGTGCCAGCAGAGTCGGGGGTGCAACTAATGAAAAACTGTTTTTT. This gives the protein CASRVGGATNEKLFF. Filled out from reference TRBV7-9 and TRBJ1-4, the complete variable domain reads DTGVSQNPRHKITKRGQNVTFRCDPISEHNRLYWYRQTLGQGPEFLTYFQNEAQLEKSRLLSDRFSAERPKGSFSTLEIQRTEQGDSAMYLCASRVGGATNEKLFFGSGTQLSVL.

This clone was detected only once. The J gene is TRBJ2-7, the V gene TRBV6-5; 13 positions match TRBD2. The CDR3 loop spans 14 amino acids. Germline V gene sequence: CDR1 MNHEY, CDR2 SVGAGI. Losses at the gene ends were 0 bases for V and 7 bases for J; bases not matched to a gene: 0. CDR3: CASSYSTSGGEQYF. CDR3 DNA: TGTGCCAGCAGTTACTCGACTAGCGGGGGGGAGCAGTACTTC.

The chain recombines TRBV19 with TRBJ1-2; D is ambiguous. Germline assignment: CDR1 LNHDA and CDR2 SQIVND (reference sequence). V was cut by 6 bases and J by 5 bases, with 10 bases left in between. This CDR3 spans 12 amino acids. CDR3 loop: CASRATAYGYTF. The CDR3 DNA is TGTGCCAGTAGAGCAACAGCTTATGGCTACACCTTC.

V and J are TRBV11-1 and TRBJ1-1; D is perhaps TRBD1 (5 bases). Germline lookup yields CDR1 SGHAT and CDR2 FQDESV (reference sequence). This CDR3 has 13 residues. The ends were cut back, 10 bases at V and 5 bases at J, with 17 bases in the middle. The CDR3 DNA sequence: TGTGCCACCCTGGGGCAGGGAAGTACTGAAGCTTTCTTT. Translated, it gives CATLGQGSTEAFF.

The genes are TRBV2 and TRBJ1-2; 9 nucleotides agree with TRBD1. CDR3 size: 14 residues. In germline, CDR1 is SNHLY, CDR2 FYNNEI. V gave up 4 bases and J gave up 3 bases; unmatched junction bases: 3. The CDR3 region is CASSGDRVDYGYTF. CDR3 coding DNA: TGTGCCAGCAGTGGGGACAGGGTTGACTATGGCTACACCTTC.

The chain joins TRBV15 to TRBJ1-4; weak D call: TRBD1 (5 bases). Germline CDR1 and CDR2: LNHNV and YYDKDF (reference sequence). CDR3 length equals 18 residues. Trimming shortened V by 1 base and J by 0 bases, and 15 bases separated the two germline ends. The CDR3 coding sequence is TGTGCCACCAGCAGAGGCTTGACAGCGATGGCAACTAATGAAAAACTGTTTTTT. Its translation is CATSRGLTAMATNEKLFF.

The CDR3 here is CASSQDVQGPYEQYF. CDR3 DNA sequence: TGTGCCAGCAGCCAAGATGTACAGGGACCCTACGAGCAGTACTTC. V is TRBV3-1 (or the pseudogene TRBV3-2) and J is TRBJ2-7; D might be TRBD1 (6 bases). Germline loops: CDR1 LGHDT, CDR2 YNNKEL (reference sequence). This CDR3 has 15 residues. Trimming pared 0 bases from V and 2 bases from J, leaving 11 bases between.

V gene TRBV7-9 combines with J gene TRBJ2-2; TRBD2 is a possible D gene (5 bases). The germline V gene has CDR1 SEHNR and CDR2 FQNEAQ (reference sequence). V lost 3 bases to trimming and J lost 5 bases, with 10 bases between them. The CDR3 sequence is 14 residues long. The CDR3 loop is CASSFGGQTGELFF. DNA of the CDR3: TGTGCCAGCAGCTTTGGCGGGCAGACCGGGGAGCTGTTTTTT.

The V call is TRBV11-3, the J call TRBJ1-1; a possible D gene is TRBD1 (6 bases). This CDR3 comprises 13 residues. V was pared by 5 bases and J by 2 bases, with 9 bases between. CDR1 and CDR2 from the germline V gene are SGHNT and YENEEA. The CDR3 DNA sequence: TGTGCCAGCAGCGAGGACAGCAACACTGAAGCTTTCTTT. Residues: CASSEDSNTEAFF. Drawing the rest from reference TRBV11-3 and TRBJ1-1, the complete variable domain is EAGVVQSPRYKIIEKKQPVAFWCNPISGHNTLYWYLQNLGQGPELLIRYENEEAVDDSQLPKDRFSAERLKGVDSTLKIQPAELGDSAVYLCASSEDSNTEAFFGQGTRLTVV.

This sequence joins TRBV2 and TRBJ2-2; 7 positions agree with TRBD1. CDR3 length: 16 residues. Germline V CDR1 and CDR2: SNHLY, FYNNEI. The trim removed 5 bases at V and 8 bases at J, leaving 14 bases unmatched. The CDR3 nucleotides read TGTGCCAGCAGTCTTCCCGGGACAGCCGTGGGTGGGGAGCTGTTTTTT. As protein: CASSLPGTAVGGELFF.

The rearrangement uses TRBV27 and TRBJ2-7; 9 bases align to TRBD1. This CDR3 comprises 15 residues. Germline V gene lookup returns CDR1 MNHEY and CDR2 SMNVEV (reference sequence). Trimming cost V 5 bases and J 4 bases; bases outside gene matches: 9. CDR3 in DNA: TGTGCCAGCAGTCTGGCCGGGACAGGGCAATACGAGCAGTACTTC. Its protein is CASSLAGTGQYEQYF.

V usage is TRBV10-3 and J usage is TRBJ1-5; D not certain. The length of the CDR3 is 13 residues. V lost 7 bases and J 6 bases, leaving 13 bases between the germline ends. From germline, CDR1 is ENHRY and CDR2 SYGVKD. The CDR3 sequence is CAIKGGEAQPQHF. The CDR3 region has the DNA TGTGCCATCAAGGGCGGGGAGGCTCAGCCCCAGCATTTT.

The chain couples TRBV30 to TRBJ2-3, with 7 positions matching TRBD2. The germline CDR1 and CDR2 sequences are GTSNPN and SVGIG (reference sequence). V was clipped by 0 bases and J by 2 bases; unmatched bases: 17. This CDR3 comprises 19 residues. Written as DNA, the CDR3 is TGTGCCTGGAGTGTATACCCCGCCGGGACTACCTACCACACAGATACGCAGTATTTT. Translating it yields CAWSVYPAGTTYHTDTQYF. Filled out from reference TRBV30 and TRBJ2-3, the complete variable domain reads SQTIHQWPATLVQPVGSPLSLECTVEGTSNPNLYWYRQAAGRGLQLLFYSVGIGQISSEVPQNLSASRPQDRQFILSSKKLLLSDSGFYLCAWSVYPAGTTYHTDTQYFGPGTRLTVL.

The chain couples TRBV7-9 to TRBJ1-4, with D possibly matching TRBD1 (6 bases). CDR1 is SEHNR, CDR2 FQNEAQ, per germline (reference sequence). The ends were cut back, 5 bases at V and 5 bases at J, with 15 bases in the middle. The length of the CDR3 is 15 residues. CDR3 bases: TGTGCCAGCAGCAGGGACACGGGATTAAATGAAAAACTGTTTTTT. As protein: CASSRDTGLNEKLFF.

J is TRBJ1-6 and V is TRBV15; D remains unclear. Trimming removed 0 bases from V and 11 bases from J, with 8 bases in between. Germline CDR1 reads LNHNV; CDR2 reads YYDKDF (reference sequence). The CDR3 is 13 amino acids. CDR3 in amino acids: CATSREMETPLHF. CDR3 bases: TGTGCCACCAGCAGAGAAATGGAGACACCCCTCCACTTT.

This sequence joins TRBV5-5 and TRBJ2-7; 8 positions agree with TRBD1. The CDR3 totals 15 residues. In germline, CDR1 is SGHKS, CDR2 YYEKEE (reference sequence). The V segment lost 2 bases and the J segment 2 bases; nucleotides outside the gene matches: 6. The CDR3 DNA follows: TGTGCCAGCAGCTTAGGTCCAGGGGGCCCCTACGAGCAGTACTTC. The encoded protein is CASSLGPGGPYEQYF.

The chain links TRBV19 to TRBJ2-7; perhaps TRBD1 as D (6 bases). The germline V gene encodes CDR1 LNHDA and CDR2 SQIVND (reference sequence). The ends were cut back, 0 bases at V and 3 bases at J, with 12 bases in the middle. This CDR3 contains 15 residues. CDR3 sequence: CASSIDRGPLYEQYF. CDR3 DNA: TGTGCCAGTAGTATAGACAGGGGCCCCCTCTACGAGCAGTACTTC.

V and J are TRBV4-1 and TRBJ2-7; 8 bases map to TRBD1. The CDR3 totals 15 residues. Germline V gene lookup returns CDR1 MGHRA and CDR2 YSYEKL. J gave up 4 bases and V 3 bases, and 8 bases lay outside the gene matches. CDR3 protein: CASSQKDRVEYEQYF. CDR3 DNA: TGCGCCAGCAGCCAGAAGGACAGGGTGGAATACGAGCAGTACTTC.

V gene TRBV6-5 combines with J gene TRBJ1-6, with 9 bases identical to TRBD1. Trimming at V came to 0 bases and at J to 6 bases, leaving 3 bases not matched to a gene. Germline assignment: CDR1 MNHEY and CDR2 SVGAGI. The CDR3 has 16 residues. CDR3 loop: CASSYSRDRVNSPLHF. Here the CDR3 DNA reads TGTGCCAGCAGTTACTCCCGGGACAGGGTTAATTCACCCCTCCACTTT.

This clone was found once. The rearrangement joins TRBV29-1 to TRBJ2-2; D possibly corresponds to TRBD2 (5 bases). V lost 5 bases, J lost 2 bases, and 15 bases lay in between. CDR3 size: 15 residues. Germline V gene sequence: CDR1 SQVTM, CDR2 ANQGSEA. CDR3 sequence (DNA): TGCAGCGTTTTATCCGCGGAGGACAACACCGGGGAGCTGTTTTTT. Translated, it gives CSVLSAEDNTGELFF.

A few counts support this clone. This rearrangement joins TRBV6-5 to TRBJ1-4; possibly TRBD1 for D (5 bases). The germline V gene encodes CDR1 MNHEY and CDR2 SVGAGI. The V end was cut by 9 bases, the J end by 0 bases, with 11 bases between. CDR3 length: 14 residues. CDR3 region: CASRDSATNEKLFF. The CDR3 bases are TGTGCCAGTCGAGACAGTGCAACTAATGAAAAACTGTTTTTT.

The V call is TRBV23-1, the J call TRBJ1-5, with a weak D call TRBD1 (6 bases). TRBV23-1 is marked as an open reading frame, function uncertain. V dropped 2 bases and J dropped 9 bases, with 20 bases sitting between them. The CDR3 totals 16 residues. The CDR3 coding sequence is TGCGCCAGCAGTCAAAAGGACAGATTGCCCGAATCGCCCCAGCATTTT. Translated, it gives CASSQKDRLPESPQHF.

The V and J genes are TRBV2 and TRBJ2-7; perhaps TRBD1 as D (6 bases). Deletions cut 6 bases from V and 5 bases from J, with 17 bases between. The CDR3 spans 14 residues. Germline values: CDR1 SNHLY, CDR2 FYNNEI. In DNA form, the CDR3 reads TGTGCCAGCAGCCTAACAGGGTTTAGGGACGAGCAGTACTTC. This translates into CASSLTGFRDEQYF.

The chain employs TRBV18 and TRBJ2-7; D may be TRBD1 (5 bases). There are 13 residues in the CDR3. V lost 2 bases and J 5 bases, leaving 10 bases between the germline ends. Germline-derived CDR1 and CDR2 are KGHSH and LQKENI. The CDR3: CASSPRQTDEQYF. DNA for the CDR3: TGTGCCAGCTCACCAAGACAGACAGACGAGCAGTACTTC.

The CDR3 coding sequence is TGTGCCAGCAGCCAAGAACGGAGACTTAGCGGGGGGGTAGATACGCAGTATTTT. It yields the protein CASSQERRLSGGVDTQYF. The chain recombines TRBV4-2 with TRBJ2-3; TRBD2 matches at 11 bases. Germline assignment: CDR1 LGHNA and CDR2 YNFKEQ. With 0 bases clipped from V and 5 bases from J, the junction kept 10 bases outside the gene matches. The length of the CDR3 is 18 residues.

Here the CDR3 reads CASSVFSGGDTQYF. The CDR3 nucleotides read TGTGCCAGCAGCGTATTTTCTGGAGGAGATACGCAGTATTTT. The V and J genes are TRBV9 and TRBJ2-3, with D possibly being TRBD2 (5 bases). Trimming took 1 base from V and 5 from J, leaving 11 bases between them. Germline loops: CDR1 SGDLS, CDR2 YYNGEE. CDR3 length: 14 amino acids.

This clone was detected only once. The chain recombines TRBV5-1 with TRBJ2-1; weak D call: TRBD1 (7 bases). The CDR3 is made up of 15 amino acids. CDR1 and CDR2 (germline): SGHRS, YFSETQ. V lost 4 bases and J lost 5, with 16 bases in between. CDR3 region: CASSPRAGTDNEQFF. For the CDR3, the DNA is TGCGCCAGCAGCCCCCGGGCGGGGACAGACAATGAGCAGTTCTTC. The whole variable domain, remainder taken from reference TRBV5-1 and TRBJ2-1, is KAGVTQTPRYLIKTRGQQVTLSCSPISGHRSVSWYQQTPGQGLQFLFEYFSETQRNKGNFPGRFSGRQFSNSRSEMNVSTLELGDSALYLCASSPRAGTDNEQFFGPGTRLTVL.

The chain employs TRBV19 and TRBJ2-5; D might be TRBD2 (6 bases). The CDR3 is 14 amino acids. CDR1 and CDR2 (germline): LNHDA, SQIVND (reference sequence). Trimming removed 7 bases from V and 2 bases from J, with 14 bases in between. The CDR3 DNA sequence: TGTGCCAGTACTACTGGACTAAAACAAGAGACCCAGTACTTC. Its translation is CASTTGLKQETQYF.